This T cell receptor beta chain was recorded in a study of shared clonotypes between healthy human individuals. Each cell subset's genomic DNA was divided evenly among several immunoSEQ plates. When replicate PCRs were run on sorted subsets, they used roughly 0.2 ug DNA, about 30,000 T cell genomes. In the authors' methods: Filtering differed for immunoSEQ, which gave only junction sequences without quality scores. The method was immunoSEQ multiplex PCR; TCRdb's version includes in-frame clones alone and lacks a portion of them. The DNA gave D and trimming, while V, J and clone size come from that table. The repertoire holds more than 500,000 clones, with around 96% as singletons. The CDR3 covers 15 residues. V dropped 4 bases and J dropped 1 base, with 11 bases sitting between them. CDR1 is MGHRA and CDR2 is YSYEKL in the germline V gene. Positive CCR7 selection of CD45RO-negative cells yielded the naive CD8 cells, and terminally differentiated effector memory CD45RA+ cells were excluded.

The specimen was naive CD8+ T cells sorted from blood. This receptor was taken from a woman aged 25-40 years in good health. The chain is built from TRBV4-1 and TRBJ1-3, with TRBD1 as a possible D gene (5 bases). The CDR3 is CASSLQGASGNTIYF. The CDR3 DNA sequence: TGCGCCAGCAGCCTACAAGGGGCATCTGGAAACACCATATATTTT.